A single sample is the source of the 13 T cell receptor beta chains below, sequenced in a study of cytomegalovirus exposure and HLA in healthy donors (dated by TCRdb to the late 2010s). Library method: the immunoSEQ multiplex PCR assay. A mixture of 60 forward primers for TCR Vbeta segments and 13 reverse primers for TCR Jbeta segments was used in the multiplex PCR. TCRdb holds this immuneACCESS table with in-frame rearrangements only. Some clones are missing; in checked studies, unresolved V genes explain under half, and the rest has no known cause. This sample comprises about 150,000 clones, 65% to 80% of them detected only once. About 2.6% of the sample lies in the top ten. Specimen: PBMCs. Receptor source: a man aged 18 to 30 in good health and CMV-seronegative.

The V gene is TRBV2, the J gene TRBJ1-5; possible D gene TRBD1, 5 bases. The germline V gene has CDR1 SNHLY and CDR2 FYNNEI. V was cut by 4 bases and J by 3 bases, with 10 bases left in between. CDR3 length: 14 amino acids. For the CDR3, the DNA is TGTGCCAGCAGTGTGGGGGGTTACAATCAGCCCCAGCATTTT. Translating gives CASSVGGYNQPQHF.

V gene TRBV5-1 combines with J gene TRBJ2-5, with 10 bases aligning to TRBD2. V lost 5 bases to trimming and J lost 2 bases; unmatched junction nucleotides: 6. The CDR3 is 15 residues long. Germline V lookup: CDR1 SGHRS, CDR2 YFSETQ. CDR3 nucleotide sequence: TGCGCCAGCAGGGATACTAGCGGGGCTCAAGAGACCCAGTACTTC. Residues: CASRDTSGAQETQYF. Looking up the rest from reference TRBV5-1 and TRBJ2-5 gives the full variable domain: KAGVTQTPRYLIKTRGQQVTLSCSPISGHRSVSWYQQTPGQGLQFLFEYFSETQRNKGNFPGRFSGRQFSNSRSEMNVSTLELGDSALYLCASRDTSGAQETQYFGPGTRLLVL.

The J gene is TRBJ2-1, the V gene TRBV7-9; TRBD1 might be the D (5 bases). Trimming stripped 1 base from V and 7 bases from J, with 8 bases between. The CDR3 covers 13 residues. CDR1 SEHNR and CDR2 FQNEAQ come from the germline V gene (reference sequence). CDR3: CASSLVGVNEQFF. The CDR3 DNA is TGTGCCAGCAGCTTAGTAGGGGTGAATGAGCAGTTCTTC.

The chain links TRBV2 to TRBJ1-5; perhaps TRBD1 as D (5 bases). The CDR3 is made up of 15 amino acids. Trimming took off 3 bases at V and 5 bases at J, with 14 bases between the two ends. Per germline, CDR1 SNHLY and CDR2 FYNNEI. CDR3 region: CASSDDQGGHQPQHF. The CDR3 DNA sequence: TGTGCCAGCAGTGACGATCAGGGAGGGCATCAGCCCCAGCATTTT.

The CDR3 sequence: CASSLLGNGIDEQYF. As DNA, the CDR3 is TGCGCCAGCAGCTTGTTAGGTAACGGGATCGACGAGCAGTACTTC. The V call is TRBV5-1, the J call TRBJ2-7; D is possibly TRBD2 (5 bases). CDR3 length: 15 residues. CDR1 is SGHRS and CDR2 is YFSETQ in the germline V gene. The V end lost 1 base, the J end lost 5 bases, and 16 bases lay between the germline ends. Based on the CDR3 plus reference TRBV5-1 and TRBJ2-7, the full variable domain is KAGVTQTPRYLIKTRGQQVTLSCSPISGHRSVSWYQQTPGQGLQFLFEYFSETQRNKGNFPGRFSGRQFSNSRSEMNVSTLELGDSALYLCASSLLGNGIDEQYFGPGTRLTVT.

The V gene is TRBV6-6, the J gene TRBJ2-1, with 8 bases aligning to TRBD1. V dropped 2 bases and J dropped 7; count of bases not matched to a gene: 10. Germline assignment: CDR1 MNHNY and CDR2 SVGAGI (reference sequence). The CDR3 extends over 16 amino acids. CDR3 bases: TGTGCCAGCAGTTACAGTTCATGGACAGGGTTGAATGAGCAGTTCTTC. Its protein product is CASSYSSWTGLNEQFF.

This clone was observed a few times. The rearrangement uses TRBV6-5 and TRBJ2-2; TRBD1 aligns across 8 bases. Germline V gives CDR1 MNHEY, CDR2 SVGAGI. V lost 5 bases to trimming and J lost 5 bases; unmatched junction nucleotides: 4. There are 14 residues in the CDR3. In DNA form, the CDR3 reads TGTGCCAGCAGTCCCGGACAGGGTACCGGGGAGCTGTTTTTT. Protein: CASSPGQGTGELFF.

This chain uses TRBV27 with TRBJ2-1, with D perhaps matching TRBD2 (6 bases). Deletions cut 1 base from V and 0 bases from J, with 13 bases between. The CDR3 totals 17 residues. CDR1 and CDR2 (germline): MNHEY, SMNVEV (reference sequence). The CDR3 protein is CASSLWAEGSSYNEQFF. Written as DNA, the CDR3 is TGTGCCAGCAGTTTATGGGCGGAGGGGAGCTCCTACAATGAGCAGTTCTTC.

The CDR3, as DNA: TGTGCCAGCAGCTTTGGGACAGCGAACACCGGGGAGCTGTTTTTT. Translated, it gives CASSFGTANTGELFF. The V call is TRBV5-5, the J call TRBJ2-2, with TRBD1 identical over 7 bases. Germline CDR1 SGHKS, CDR2 YYEKEE (reference sequence). This CDR3 spans 15 amino acids. Trimming removed 2 bases from V and 0 bases from J; junction bases left unmatched: 1.

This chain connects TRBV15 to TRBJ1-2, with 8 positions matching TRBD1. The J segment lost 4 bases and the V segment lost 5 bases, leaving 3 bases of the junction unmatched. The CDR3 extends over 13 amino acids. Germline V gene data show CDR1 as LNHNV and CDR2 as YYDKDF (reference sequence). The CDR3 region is CATSPGQVYGYTF. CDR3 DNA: TGTGCCACCAGCCCGGGACAGGTCTATGGCTACACCTTC.

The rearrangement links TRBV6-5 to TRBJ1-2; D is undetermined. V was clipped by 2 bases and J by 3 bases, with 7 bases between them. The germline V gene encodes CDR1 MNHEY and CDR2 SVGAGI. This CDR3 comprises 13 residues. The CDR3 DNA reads TGTGCCAGCAGTTACCTTGGAGACTATGGCTACACCTTC. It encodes CASSYLGDYGYTF.

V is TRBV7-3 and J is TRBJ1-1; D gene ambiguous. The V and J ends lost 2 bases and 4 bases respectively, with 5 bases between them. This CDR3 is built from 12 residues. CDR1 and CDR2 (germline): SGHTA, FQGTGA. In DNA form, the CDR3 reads TGTGCCAGCAGCTTACCCGGCACTGAAGCTTTCTTT. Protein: CASSLPGTEAFF.

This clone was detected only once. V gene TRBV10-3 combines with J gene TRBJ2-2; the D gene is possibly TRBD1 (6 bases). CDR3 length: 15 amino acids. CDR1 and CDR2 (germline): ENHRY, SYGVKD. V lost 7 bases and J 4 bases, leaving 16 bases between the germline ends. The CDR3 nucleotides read TGTGCCATCATGGAGACAGGAAAGGCCACCGGGGAGCTGTTTTTT. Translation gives CAIMETGKATGELFF.